This T cell receptor (beta chain) was profiled in a study of liver allograft versus peripheral blood T cells. The wider study: The authors compared T cell receptor repertoires in transplanted livers with recipients' peripheral blood repertoires. Study results and limitations: In liver allografts, T cell receptor repertoires reportedly differed from the repertoires found in peripheral blood.

This clonotype was detected a few times. The antigen remains undetermined. This CDR3 spans 14 amino acids. The V end lost 6 bases, the J end lost 0 bases, and 9 bases lay between the germline ends. TCRdb re-called the reads with MiXCR, one entry per CDR3 protein. The table records about 12,000 distinct CDR3 sequences, over 25% of them present only once. The clonotype comes from a human patient who had a liver transplant. Some T cells may have come from the graft donor. The chain employs TRBV12-3 or TRBV12-4 and TRBJ2-1; D gene ambiguous. CDR3 sequence: CASRRASSYNEQFF. CDR3 sequence (DNA): TGTGCCAGCAGGAGAGCGAGCTCCTACAATGAGCAGTTCTTC.